Shown below are 30 T cell receptor beta chains from a single sample sequenced in a study of blood T cell repertoires in COVID-19. Generated by immunoSEQ multiplex PCR, the TCRdb table keeps only in-frame clones and is missing some. The table includes some 31,000 clones, over 90% detected once. Source material: peripheral blood. The receptor set was obtained from a human donor in a cohort sampled during active COVID-19.

This sequence joins TRBV5-1 and TRBJ2-5; TRBD2 matches at 11 bases. The CDR3 has 15 amino acids. V dropped 3 bases and J dropped 2; count of bases not matched to a gene: 3. CDR1 is SGHRS and CDR2 is YFSETQ in the germline V gene. CDR3 residues: CASSSLAGGQETQYF. The CDR3 bases are TGCGCCAGCAGCTCCTTAGCGGGGGGGCAAGAGACCCAGTACTTC. The variable domain in full, with the rest retrieved from reference TRBV5-1 and TRBJ2-5, is KAGVTQTPRYLIKTRGQQVTLSCSPISGHRSVSWYQQTPGQGLQFLFEYFSETQRNKGNFPGRFSGRQFSNSRSEMNVSTLELGDSALYLCASSSLAGGQETQYFGPGTRLLVL.

The V gene is TRBV10-3, the J gene TRBJ2-2, with TRBD1 identical over 9 bases. This CDR3 has 17 amino acids. CDR1 is ENHRY and CDR2 is SYGVKD in the germline V gene. The junction had 10 bases not matched to a gene; V was cut back by 8 bases and J by 0 bases. CDR3 DNA sequence: TGTGCCATCCCCCGGAAGGGACAGGGCACGAACACCGGGGAGCTGTTTTTT. Protein: CAIPRKGQGTNTGELFF.

This clone appeared once. This chain links TRBV27 with TRBJ2-1; 15 bases fit TRBD2. The CDR3 is 15 residues long. V lost 5 bases and J lost 10; bases outside the gene matches: 6. Germline loops: CDR1 MNHEY, CDR2 SMNVEV (reference sequence). This CDR3 reads CASSPGTSGRREQFF. DNA of the CDR3: TGTGCCAGCAGTCCCGGGACTAGCGGGAGGAGGGAGCAGTTCTTC.

V and J are TRBV5-1 and TRBJ1-1, with D possibly matching TRBD1 (5 bases). CDR1 and CDR2 (germline): SGHRS, YFSETQ. Trimming shortened V by 5 bases and J by 1 base, and 15 bases separated the two germline ends. The CDR3 sequence is 15 residues long. DNA for the CDR3: TGCGCCAGCAGACCCGACAGACCCCAGAACACTGAAGCTTTCTTT. Its protein product is CASRPDRPQNTEAFF.

V is TRBV12-3 or TRBV12-4 and J is TRBJ2-5, with TRBD1 identical over 7 bases. The CDR3 totals 13 residues. Trimming removed 5 bases from V and 5 bases from J; junction bases left unmatched: 5. The CDR3 DNA follows: TGTGCCAGCAGTCTCTTACAGGGGGAGACCCAGTACTTC. Encoded protein: CASSLLQGETQYF.

V is TRBV27 and J is TRBJ1-3; D not resolved. The germline V gene encodes CDR1 MNHEY and CDR2 SMNVEV (reference sequence). The germline V and J ends were trimmed by 6 bases and 0 bases, with 12 bases remaining between them. The CDR3 consists of 15 residues. In DNA, the CDR3 is TGTGCCAGCAGCGCCGACGGGAGCTCTGGAAACACCATATATTTT. It codes for CASSADGSSGNTIYF.

This clone was detected only once. CDR3 sequence reads: CASSRDILPSNYGYTF. DNA of the CDR3: TGTGCCAGCAGCAGGGACATTCTCCCTTCTAACTATGGCTACACCTTC. The V gene is TRBV6-4, the J gene TRBJ1-2; a possible D gene is TRBD1 (6 bases). Germline CDR1 reads MRHNA; CDR2 reads SNTAGT. Trimming removed 6 bases at V and 0 bases at J, with 17 bases between. This CDR3 region has 16 residues.

This chain connects TRBV5-1 to TRBJ2-5, with TRBD2 identical over 10 bases. CDR1 is SGHRS, CDR2 YFSETQ, per germline. The CDR3 runs 15 residues. Trimming at V came to 2 bases and at J to 1 base, leaving 2 bases not matched to a gene. The CDR3 sequence is CASSFLAGGQETQYF. The CDR3 nucleotides are TGCGCCAGCAGCTTTTTAGCGGGGGGCCAAGAGACCCAGTACTTC.

In this sample, this clone turned up a few times. J is TRBJ1-2 and V is TRBV7-9, with TRBD1 identical over 8 bases. Trimming removed 5 bases from V and 7 bases from J; junction bases left unmatched: 9. Germline lookup yields CDR1 SEHNR and CDR2 FQNEAQ (reference sequence). This CDR3 is built from 14 residues. CDR3 region: CASSLFDRGSGYTF. The CDR3 DNA is TGTGCCAGCAGCCTTTTCGACAGGGGAAGTGGCTACACCTTC.

The CDR3 spells CAWTLGGSYNEQFF. The CDR3 nucleotides are TGTGCCTGGACTCTGGGGGGCTCCTACAATGAGCAGTTCTTC. The chain has TRBV30 and TRBJ2-1, with D perhaps matching TRBD2 (6 bases). The germline V and J ends were trimmed by 4 bases and 0 bases, with 10 bases remaining between them. Germline V gene lookup returns CDR1 GTSNPN and CDR2 SVGIG (reference sequence). This CDR3 region has 14 residues.

The chain has TRBV5-1 and TRBJ1-1, with a tentative D call TRBD1 (6 bases). Trimming shortened V by 3 bases and J by 2 bases, and 11 bases separated the two germline ends. The germline V gene encodes CDR1 SGHRS and CDR2 YFSETQ. CDR3 size: 14 residues. Written as DNA, the CDR3 is TGCGCCAGCAGCTGGACAGCAACCAACACTGAAGCTTTCTTT. Protein sequence: CASSWTATNTEAFF.

The V and J genes are TRBV11-2 and TRBJ2-1, with D perhaps matching TRBD2 (5 bases). Germline CDR1 is SGHAT and CDR2 is FQNNGV. The CDR3 length is 14 residues. V was pared by 3 bases and J by 0 bases, with 6 bases between. This CDR3 reads CASSFGSSYNEQFF. For the CDR3, the DNA is TGTGCCAGCAGCTTTGGGAGCTCCTACAATGAGCAGTTCTTC.

The chain joins TRBV28 to TRBJ2-7; D might be TRBD1 (5 bases). Germline V gene data show CDR1 as MDHEN and CDR2 as SYDVKM. V lost 3 bases to trimming and J lost 6 bases, with 12 bases between them. CDR3 size: 13 residues. CDR3 sequence: CASSLPGIAEQYF. The CDR3 nucleotides are TGTGCCAGCAGTTTGCCAGGGATCGCCGAGCAGTACTTC.

This clone was counted once. The chain carries TRBV28 and TRBJ1-1; possibly TRBD1 for D (5 bases). The V end lost 6 bases, the J end lost 5 bases, and 16 bases lay between the germline ends. The CDR3 is 14 amino acids. Germline V lookup: CDR1 MDHEN, CDR2 SYDVKM. For the CDR3, the DNA is TGTGCCAGCAGCTCCCCCCGGGGGAGGACTGAAGCTTTCTTT. Encoded protein: CASSSPRGRTEAFF. The complete variable domain, with remaining parts taken from reference TRBV28 and TRBJ1-1, reads DVKVTQSSRYLVKRTGEKVFLECVQDMDHENMFWYRQDPGLGLRLIYFSYDVKMKEKGDIPEGYSVSREKKERFSLILESASTNQTSMYLCASSSPRGRTEAFFGQGTRLTVV.

The chain has TRBV5-6 and TRBJ2-7; 8 nucleotides agree with TRBD1. The ends lost 0 bases at V and 3 bases at J; junction bases unmatched: 8. Germline V CDR1 and CDR2: SGHDT, YYEEEE. CDR3 size: 16 residues. Here the CDR3 reads CASSLGQGLPDYEQYF. DNA for the CDR3: TGTGCCAGCAGCTTGGGACAGGGGCTGCCCGACTACGAGCAGTACTTC.

The chain is built from TRBV7-3 and TRBJ1-1; 10 positions agree with TRBD1. CDR3 length: 15 residues. V trimming: 1 base; J trimming: 5 bases; junction bases outside the gene matches: 4. Looked up from germline, CDR1 is SGHTA and CDR2 is FQGTGA. CDR3: CASSLSRTGGTEAFF. CDR3 DNA: TGTGCCAGCAGCTTAAGTCGGACAGGGGGGACTGAAGCTTTCTTT.

J is TRBJ1-6 and V is TRBV18; 7 nucleotides line up with TRBD1. V shed 0 bases, J shed 7 bases, and the junction held 6 bases outside the gene matches. CDR1 and CDR2 (germline): KGHSH, LQKENI. The CDR3 is 16 amino acids. The CDR3 coding sequence is TGTGCCAGCTCACCACCGAAGGGGGCAGGGAATTCACCCCTCCACTTT. It translates to CASSPPKGAGNSPLHF.

This chain links TRBV27 with TRBJ1-4, with TRBD1 matching over 8 bases. Losses at the gene ends were 4 bases for V and 7 bases for J; bases not matched to a gene: 5. The germline V gene has CDR1 MNHEY and CDR2 SMNVEV (reference sequence). CDR3 length equals 14 residues. The CDR3 loop is CASSSRGRAEKLFF. CDR3 nucleotides: TGTGCCAGCAGTTCCAGGGGGCGGGCTGAAAAACTGTTTTTT.

The V call is TRBV5-1, the J call TRBJ2-1, with a tentative D call TRBD2 (6 bases). This CDR3 is built from 14 residues. CDR1 SGHRS and CDR2 YFSETQ come from the germline V gene. V lost 0 bases and J lost 12, with 16 bases in between. CDR3 nucleotides: TGCGCCAGCAGCTTGGCCGAGGACTACGGACCGCAGTTCTTC. The encoded protein is CASSLAEDYGPQFF.

CDR3 DNA: TGCGCCAGCAGCTTGGGCCAGATGAACACTGAAGCTTTCTTT. Protein product: CASSLGQMNTEAFF. The rearrangement links TRBV5-1 to TRBJ1-1; D is unclear. V was clipped by 0 bases and J by 0 bases, with 6 bases between them. The CDR3 has 14 amino acids. The germline gives CDR1 SGHRS, CDR2 YFSETQ.

The rearrangement links TRBV5-6 to TRBJ1-2; 9 nucleotides match TRBD1. Trimming at V came to 5 bases and at J to 0 bases, leaving 5 bases not matched to a gene. CDR3 length: 15 amino acids. Germline CDR1 reads SGHDT; CDR2 reads YYEEEE. The CDR3 region is CASRPTGGANYGYTF. The CDR3 DNA follows: TGTGCCAGCAGGCCAACAGGGGGCGCTAACTATGGCTACACCTTC. The full variable domain, rest sourced from reference TRBV5-6 and TRBJ1-2, is DAGVTQSPTHLIKTRGQQVTLRCSPKSGHDTVSWYQQALGQGPQFIFQYYEEEERQRGNFPDRFSGHQFPNYSSELNVNALLLGDSALYLCASRPTGGANYGYTFGSGTRLTVV.

The V call is TRBV4-2, the J call TRBJ2-2; 9 bases are a match to TRBD2. This CDR3 region has 16 residues. Germline values: CDR1 LGHNA, CDR2 YNFKEQ. V dropped 1 base and J dropped 6; count of bases not matched to a gene: 6. The CDR3 nucleotides are TGTGCCAGCAGCCAAGCCTCTAGCGGGAATGCCGGGGAGCTGTTTTTT. Its translation: CASSQASSGNAGELFF.

This chain connects TRBV11-3 to TRBJ2-1; 12 nucleotides line up with TRBD2. V gave up 5 bases and J gave up 8 bases; unmatched junction bases: 7. Germline V gene sequence: CDR1 SGHNT, CDR2 YENEEA. The CDR3 extends over 15 amino acids. The CDR3 here is CASSPLAGGLHEQFF. CDR3 DNA sequence: TGTGCCAGCAGCCCTCTAGCGGGGGGGCTCCATGAGCAGTTCTTC.

The chain has TRBV11-2 and TRBJ2-6; D is perhaps TRBD2 (5 bases). The CDR3 is 19 amino acids. V dropped 0 bases and J dropped 0 bases, with 15 bases sitting between them. Germline V CDR1 and CDR2: SGHAT, FQNNGV. CDR3 sequence (DNA): TGTGCCAGCAGCTTAGAGGCGGGTAACGTCTTCTCTGGGGCCAACGTCCTGACTTTC. Its protein is CASSLEAGNVFSGANVLTF.

The CDR3 sequence is CASSDPNSGYGYTF. DNA of the CDR3: TGTGCCAGCAGCGACCCCAACTCGGGGTATGGCTACACCTTC. The chain carries TRBV9 and TRBJ1-2; no definite D call. Trimming removed 3 bases at V and 5 bases at J, with 14 bases between. The CDR3 covers 14 residues. Germline V gene lookup returns CDR1 SGDLS and CDR2 YYNGEE.

The chain is built from TRBV20-1 and TRBJ1-1, with D tentatively TRBD1 (5 bases). The germline V and J ends were trimmed by 3 bases and 3 bases, with 11 bases remaining between them. Per germline, CDR1 DFQATT and CDR2 SNEGSKA (reference sequence). This CDR3 contains 13 residues. The CDR3 here is CSASRGGYTEAFF. The CDR3 DNA reads TGCAGTGCTAGTAGGGGCGGATACACTGAAGCTTTCTTT.

V usage is TRBV3-1 (or the pseudogene TRBV3-2) and J usage is TRBJ2-1, with 8 bases lining up with TRBD2. The CDR3 extends over 17 amino acids. Per the germline V gene, CDR1 is LGHDT and CDR2 is YNNKEL (reference sequence). V dropped 0 bases and J dropped 0; count of bases not matched to a gene: 4. Here the CDR3 reads CASSQEGAGGSYNEQFF. The CDR3 DNA sequence: TGTGCCAGCAGCCAAGAGGGCGCGGGAGGCTCCTACAATGAGCAGTTCTTC.

The gene calls are TRBV15 and TRBJ1-2; D is undetermined. Trimming took 3 bases from V and 2 from J, leaving 7 bases between them. Germline CDR1 and CDR2: LNHNV and YYDKDF (reference sequence). The CDR3 is 13 residues long. CDR3 sequence reads: CATSSSGNYGYTF. The CDR3 region has the DNA TGTGCCACCAGCAGCTCGGGGAACTATGGCTACACCTTC.

J is TRBJ2-1 and V is TRBV3-1 (or the pseudogene TRBV3-2), with D possibly being TRBD2 (6 bases). The CDR3 is made up of 16 amino acids. The V gene lost 3 bases and the J gene lost 7 bases, with 19 bases spanning the gap. Germline V CDR1 and CDR2: LGHDT, YNNKEL (reference sequence). The CDR3 region is CASSHALAWVRNEQFF. The CDR3 bases are TGTGCCAGCAGCCACGCCCTAGCGTGGGTCAGGAATGAGCAGTTCTTC.

CDR3 loop: CASSQDYPTVNEQFF. CDR3 coding DNA: TGCGCCAGCAGCCAAGATTACCCCACAGTCAATGAGCAGTTCTTC. The chain links TRBV4-1 to TRBJ2-1; D is unresolved. This CDR3 comprises 15 residues. Germline V gene sequence: CDR1 MGHRA, CDR2 YSYEKL. Trimming shortened V by 0 bases and J by 6 bases, and 12 bases separated the two germline ends.